A single T cell receptor (beta chain) is shown here with its context. The data belong to a study of monozygotic twins with inflammatory bowel disease. The CDR3 consists of 11 residues. CDR1 and CDR2 (germline): MDHEN, SYDVKM. UMIs that had a 6-nucleotide sample barcode were put in using template switching. TCRdb reprocessed the 5' RACE reads and keeps a single row for each CDR3 protein, giving no DNA. The table counts approximately 160,000 distinct CDR3 sequences; around 2.8% lies in the top ten. The rearrangement joins TRBV28 to TRBJ2-1; the D call from TCRdb, TRBD2, cannot be confirmed without DNA. This clonotype originated in a human donor with ulcerative colitis or Crohn's disease, or a healthy co-twin of an affected twin (not recorded which). The sequencing sample was made of blood. The CDR3 spells CASSFGSEQFF.